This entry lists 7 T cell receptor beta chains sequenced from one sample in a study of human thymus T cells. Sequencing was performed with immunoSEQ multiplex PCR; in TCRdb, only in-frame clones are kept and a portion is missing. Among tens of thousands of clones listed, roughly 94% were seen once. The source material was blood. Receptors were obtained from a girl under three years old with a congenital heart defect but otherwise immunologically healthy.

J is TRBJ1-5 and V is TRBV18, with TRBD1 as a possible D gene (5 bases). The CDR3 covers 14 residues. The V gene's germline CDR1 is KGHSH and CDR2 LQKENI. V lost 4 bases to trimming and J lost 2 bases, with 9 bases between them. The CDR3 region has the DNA TGTGCCAGCTCACAGGGGTACGGCAATCAGCCCCAGCATTTT. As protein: CASSQGYGNQPQHF. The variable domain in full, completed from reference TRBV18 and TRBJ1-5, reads NAGVMQNPRHLVRRRGQEARLRCSPMKGHSHVYWYRQLPEEGLKFMVYLQKENIIDESGMPKERFSAEFPKEGPSILRIQQVVRGDSAAYFCASSQGYGNQPQHFGDGTRLSIL.

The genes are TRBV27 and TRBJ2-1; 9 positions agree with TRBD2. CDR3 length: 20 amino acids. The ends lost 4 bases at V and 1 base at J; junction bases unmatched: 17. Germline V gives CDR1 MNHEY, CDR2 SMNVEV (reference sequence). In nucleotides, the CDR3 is TGTGCCAGCAGTTCCCTCCCTGGCGGGAGGGCCCCTGGGTCCTACAATGAGCAGTTCTTC. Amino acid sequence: CASSSLPGGRAPGSYNEQFF.

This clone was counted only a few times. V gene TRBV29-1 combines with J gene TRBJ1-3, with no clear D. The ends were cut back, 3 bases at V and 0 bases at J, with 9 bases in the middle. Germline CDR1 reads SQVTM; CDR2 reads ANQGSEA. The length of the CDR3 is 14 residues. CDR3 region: CSVEVGLSGNTIYF. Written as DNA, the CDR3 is TGCAGCGTTGAGGTCGGTCTCTCTGGAAACACCATATATTTT.

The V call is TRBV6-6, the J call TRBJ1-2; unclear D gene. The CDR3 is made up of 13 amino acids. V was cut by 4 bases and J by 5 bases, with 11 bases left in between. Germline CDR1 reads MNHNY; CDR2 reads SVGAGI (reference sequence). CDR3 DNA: TGTGCCAGCAGTTCCTCCAGCGGGTATGGCTACACCTTC. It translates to CASSSSSGYGYTF.

Written as DNA, the CDR3 is TGTGCAATTCGCCTGCATGGGGAGACAGATCATTCCGTTAACGAGCAGTACTTC. This gives the protein CAIRLHGETDHSVNEQYF. The gene calls are TRBV12-2 and TRBJ2-7. TRBV12-2 is described as a pseudogene. CDR3 length equals 18 residues.

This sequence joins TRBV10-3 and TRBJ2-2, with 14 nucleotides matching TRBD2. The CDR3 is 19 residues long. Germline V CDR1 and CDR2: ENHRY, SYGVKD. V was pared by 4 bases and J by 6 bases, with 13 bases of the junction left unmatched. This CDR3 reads CAISAGTSGSIPRAGELFF. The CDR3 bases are TGTGCCATCAGTGCCGGGACTAGCGGGAGTATTCCTCGGGCCGGGGAGCTGTTTTTT.

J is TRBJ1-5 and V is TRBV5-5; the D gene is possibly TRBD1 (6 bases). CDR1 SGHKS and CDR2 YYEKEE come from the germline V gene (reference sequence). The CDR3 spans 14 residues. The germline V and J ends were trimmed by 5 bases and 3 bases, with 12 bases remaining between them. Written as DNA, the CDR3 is TGTGCCAGCAGTACTGACAGGCTCAATCAGCCCCAGCATTTT. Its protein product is CASSTDRLNQPQHF.